Listed here are 28 T cell receptor beta chains from one sample, sequenced in a study of OX40 agonist ivuxolimab in advanced cancers. Clones were sequenced by immunoSEQ multiplex PCR, and TCRdb holds only the in-frame ones, with some missing. The sample lists about 54,000 clones; 88% were seen once. The specimen was CD4+ or CD8+ T cells sorted from blood, collected in a trial of the OX40 agonist ivuxolimab. The source is an adult with an advanced solid tumor such as melanoma, head and neck, liver or kidney cancer.

The chain employs TRBV5-6 and TRBJ1-1; D unresolved. Germline V gene data show CDR1 as SGHDT and CDR2 as YYEEEE. Trimming shortened V by 4 bases and J by 1 base, and 8 bases separated the two germline ends. The length of the CDR3 is 13 residues. The CDR3 coding sequence is TGTGCCAGCAGCCCGGGAGAGAACACTGAAGCTTTCTTT. Translation: CASSPGENTEAFF. Filled out from reference TRBV5-6 and TRBJ1-1, the complete variable domain reads DAGVTQSPTHLIKTRGQQVTLRCSPKSGHDTVSWYQQALGQGPQFIFQYYEEEERQRGNFPDRFSGHQFPNYSSELNVNALLLGDSALYLCASSPGENTEAFFGQGTRLTVV.

The chain combines TRBV6-5 with TRBJ1-1, with D possibly matching TRBD1 (6 bases). The germline CDR1 and CDR2 sequences are MNHEY and SVGAGI. This CDR3 has 13 amino acids. Trimming cost V 2 bases and J 4 bases, with 8 bases left between them. In nucleotides, the CDR3 is TGTGCCAGCAGTTACCCGGGGGCCACTGAAGCTTTCTTT. Translation gives CASSYPGATEAFF.

Points on this clone: Sequence at one end of the junction differs from germline and may be a read error. The V and J genes are TRBV12-5 and TRBJ2-1, with TRBD2 matching over 14 bases. Per the germline V gene, CDR1 is LGHNT and CDR2 is FRNRAP. The CDR3 extends over 16 amino acids. This chain's CDR3 is CASGLAGTSGSHEQFF. CDR3 DNA sequence: TGTGCTAGTGGCTTGGCCGGGACTAGCGGGAGTCATGAGCAGTTCTTC.

V usage is TRBV7-9 and J usage is TRBJ1-1, with 9 bases that match TRBD1. The CDR3 is 15 residues long. After removal of 7 bases from V and 4 bases from J, the junction contained 10 bases not matched to a gene. Germline assignment: CDR1 SEHNR and CDR2 FQNEAQ (reference sequence). CDR3 amino acids: CASILTGGDTTEAFF. The CDR3 nucleotides read TGTGCCAGCATCCTGACAGGGGGAGACACCACTGAAGCTTTCTTT.

The J gene is TRBJ1-1, the V gene TRBV28, with 9 bases identical to TRBD1. CDR1 MDHEN and CDR2 SYDVKM come from the germline V gene. The CDR3 sequence is 16 residues long. V lost 7 bases, J lost 1 base, and 10 bases stayed unmatched. The CDR3 reads CASNPQGQGGNTEAFF. The CDR3 bases are TGTGCCAGCAACCCCCAGGGACAGGGAGGGAACACTGAAGCTTTCTTT.

V usage is TRBV13 and J usage is TRBJ1-4; D remains ambiguous. Germline assignment: CDR1 PRHDT and CDR2 FYEKMQ (reference sequence). This CDR3 has 13 amino acids. Trimming shortened V by 3 bases and J by 5 bases, and 7 bases separated the two germline ends. The CDR3 sequence: CASSFHKNEKLFF. DNA of the CDR3: TGTGCCAGCAGCTTTCACAAAAATGAAAAACTGTTTTTT.

The chain uses TRBV27 and TRBJ2-2; D gene unclear. Germline lookup yields CDR1 MNHEY and CDR2 SMNVEV (reference sequence). This CDR3 spans 15 amino acids. The ends were cut back, 0 bases at V and 4 bases at J, with 9 bases in the middle. The CDR3 coding sequence is TGTGCCAGCAGTTTATCGTACCAATTCACCGGGGAGCTGTTTTTT. This codes for CASSLSYQFTGELFF.

The chain has TRBV5-1 and TRBJ2-1, with 8 bases fitting TRBD2. Germline V gene lookup returns CDR1 SGHRS and CDR2 YFSETQ. This CDR3 has 16 amino acids. Trimming took 4 bases from V and 0 from J; bases not matched to a gene: 6. Here the CDR3 DNA reads TGCGCCAGCAGCCCCCCGGGGGGGCGCTCCTACAATGAGCAGTTCTTC. Its translation is CASSPPGGRSYNEQFF.

The chain is built from TRBV7-8 and TRBJ2-7; D not certain. The germline V and J ends were trimmed by 3 bases and 7 bases, with 10 bases remaining between them. CDR1 and CDR2 from the germline V gene are SGHVS and FQNEAQ. CDR3 length equals 12 residues. Written as DNA, the CDR3 is TGTGCCAGCAGCTTGAGTTCGCGGGAGCAGTACTTC. Its protein is CASSLSSREQYF.

This chain uses TRBV28 with TRBJ1-5, with D perhaps TRBD1 (5 bases). V was cut by 3 bases and J by 1 base, with 19 bases left in between. Germline V gene sequence: CDR1 MDHEN, CDR2 SYDVKM. The CDR3 length is 18 residues. CDR3 DNA: TGTGCCAGCAGTTTTATTGGGCTTTCCAGGGTAAGCAATCAGCCCCAGCATTTT. It is translated as CASSFIGLSRVSNQPQHF.

This CDR3 is CASSLGLNNEQFF. CDR3 in DNA: TGCGCCAGCAGCTTGGGACTGAACAATGAGCAGTTCTTC. The V and J genes are TRBV5-1 and TRBJ2-1, with D hard to call. The length of the CDR3 is 13 residues. Trimming removed 0 bases from V and 5 bases from J, with 6 bases in between. Germline CDR1 SGHRS, CDR2 YFSETQ.

The V gene is TRBV2, the J gene TRBJ2-3, with 9 nucleotides matching TRBD2. Germline CDR1 is SNHLY and CDR2 is FYNNEI. J was trimmed by 0 bases and V by 7 bases; bases with no gene match: 2. The CDR3 is made up of 14 amino acids. The CDR3 nucleotides are TGTGCCAGCATGCGGGAGGGTAGCACAGATACGCAGTATTTT. Its translation: CASMREGSTDTQYF.

The V and J genes are TRBV19 and TRBJ1-5, with a tentative D call TRBD1 (5 bases). Trimming removed 6 bases from V and 0 bases from J, with 9 bases in between. This CDR3 is 14 amino acids long. The germline CDR1 and CDR2 sequences are LNHDA and SQIVND (reference sequence). The CDR3 DNA is TGTGCCAGTAGAGCGGGACTTAGCAATCAGCCCCAGCATTTT. Amino acids: CASRAGLSNQPQHF.

This clone was detected only once. The chain links TRBV6-4 to TRBJ2-1; TRBD1 is a possible D gene (5 bases). The CDR3 runs 15 residues. The V end was cut by 0 bases, the J end by 2 bases, with 8 bases between. Germline CDR1 and CDR2: MRHNA and SNTAGT. CDR3 sequence: CASSDSQGTYNEQFF. The DNA of the CDR3 is TGTGCCAGCAGTGACTCCCAGGGTACCTACAATGAGCAGTTCTTC.

V and J are TRBV28 and TRBJ2-3; 10 nucleotides agree with TRBD1. V gave up 5 bases and J gave up 2 bases; unmatched junction bases: 7. The CDR3 extends over 16 amino acids. The germline gives CDR1 MDHEN, CDR2 SYDVKM. The CDR3 sequence: CASSPWGTGDTDTQYF. The CDR3 DNA reads TGTGCCAGCAGTCCCTGGGGGACAGGGGACACAGATACGCAGTATTTT.

The genes are TRBV5-4 and TRBJ2-1, with 7 bases aligning to TRBD2. CDR1 and CDR2 from the germline V gene are SGHNT and YYREEE (reference sequence). The CDR3 runs 15 residues. Trimming took 4 bases from V and 7 from J; bases not matched to a gene: 11. The CDR3 reads CASSGVGAGANEQFF. CDR3 nucleotides: TGTGCCAGCAGCGGGGTCGGGGCGGGAGCAAATGAGCAGTTCTTC.

This chain joins TRBV28 and TRBJ1-2, with D uncertain. Trimming shortened V by 2 bases and J by 7 bases, and 11 bases separated the two germline ends. The CDR3 length is 13 residues. CDR1 MDHEN and CDR2 SYDVKM come from the germline V gene. The CDR3 DNA reads as TGTGCCAGCAGTTTAGGACCTTTTGGTGGCTACACCTTC. The encoded protein is CASSLGPFGGYTF.

This clone was recorded only once. This sequence joins TRBV5-1 and TRBJ1-2; 8 bases match TRBD1. This CDR3 is 13 amino acids long. Germline V gives CDR1 SGHRS, CDR2 YFSETQ. The J segment lost 3 bases and the V segment lost 7 bases, leaving 5 bases of the junction unmatched. In nucleotides, the CDR3 is TGCGCCAGCGGACAGGGAACTGACTATGGCTACACCTTC. This codes for CASGQGTDYGYTF.

The chain carries TRBV7-6 and TRBJ2-2; no clear D gene. The V gene's germline CDR1 is SGHVS and CDR2 FNYEAQ. Trimming shortened V by 1 base and J by 8 bases, and 8 bases separated the two germline ends. The CDR3 has 13 amino acids. Written as DNA, the CDR3 is TGTGCCAGCAGCTTAGGCACTGATGGGGAGCTGTTTTTT. Protein product: CASSLGTDGELFF.

J is TRBJ2-6 and V is TRBV7-3; no definite D call. CDR1 and CDR2 from the germline V gene are SGHTA and FQGTGA. Trimming shortened V by 1 base and J by 1 base, and 14 bases separated the two germline ends. This CDR3 is built from 18 residues. The CDR3 is CASSLIWGMGSGANVLTF. The CDR3 region has the DNA TGTGCCAGCAGCTTAATTTGGGGAATGGGGTCTGGGGCCAACGTCCTGACTTTC. The complete variable domain, with remaining parts taken from reference TRBV7-3 and TRBJ2-6, reads GAGVSQTPSNKVTEKGKYVELRCDPISGHTALYWYRQSLGQGPEFLIYFQGTGAADDSGLPNDRFFAVRPEGSVSTLKIQRTERGDSAVYLCASSLIWGMGSGANVLTFGAGSRLTVL.

The rearrangement joins TRBV5-1 to TRBJ2-3, with D possibly matching TRBD1 (6 bases). Germline CDR1 and CDR2: SGHRS and YFSETQ. This CDR3 spans 13 amino acids. The V gene lost 7 bases and the J gene lost 5 bases, with 14 bases spanning the gap. The CDR3 nucleotides read TGCGCCAGCCACCCAGGGGAAAGAGATACGCAGTATTTT. It yields the protein CASHPGERDTQYF. The variable domain in full, completed from reference TRBV5-1 and TRBJ2-3, reads KAGVTQTPRYLIKTRGQQVTLSCSPISGHRSVSWYQQTPGQGLQFLFEYFSETQRNKGNFPGRFSGRQFSNSRSEMNVSTLELGDSALYLCASHPGERDTQYFGPGTRLTVL.

The chain joins TRBV10-3 to TRBJ1-4; D uncertain. V shed 6 bases and J shed 8 bases, with 13 bases lying between them. The CDR3 covers 13 residues. Germline CDR1 ENHRY, CDR2 SYGVKD. CDR3 in amino acids: CAIRGRLGEKLFF. CDR3 nucleotide sequence: TGTGCCATCAGGGGTCGACTGGGGGAAAAACTGTTTTTT.

V gene TRBV19 combines with J gene TRBJ2-1; perhaps TRBD1 as D (6 bases). Between the trimmed V and J ends, which lost 2 bases and 3 bases, there was a span of 8 bases. The germline V gene has CDR1 LNHDA and CDR2 SQIVND (reference sequence). The CDR3 spans 14 residues. The CDR3 DNA follows: TGTGCCAGTAGTATACCGGGACACTACAATGAGCAGTTCTTC. Amino acids: CASSIPGHYNEQFF.

V usage is TRBV2 and J usage is TRBJ1-1; possible D gene TRBD1, 5 bases. V lost 2 bases and J 6 bases, leaving 13 bases between the germline ends. CDR1 is SNHLY, CDR2 FYNNEI, per germline. The CDR3 extends over 14 amino acids. The CDR3 region is CASSERRAPSEAFF. CDR3 in DNA: TGTGCCAGCAGTGAACGCAGGGCCCCTTCTGAAGCTTTCTTT.

The chain joins TRBV7-2 to TRBJ1-2, with 8 bases lining up with TRBD1. V lost 0 bases to trimming and J lost 0 bases; unmatched junction nucleotides: 6. Per the germline V gene, CDR1 is SGHTA and CDR2 is FQGNSA. There are 17 residues in the CDR3. Written as DNA, the CDR3 is TGTGCCAGCAGCTTAGCCCCGAGACAGGGGACTAACTATGGCTACACCTTC. Amino acids: CASSLAPRQGTNYGYTF.

The CDR3 nucleotides read TGTGCCAGCAGCCCGAGGACAGGGGGCCCAGATACGCAGTATTTT. It codes for CASSPRTGGPDTQYF. The rearrangement links TRBV7-9 to TRBJ2-3; 11 bases are a match to TRBD1. The length of the CDR3 is 15 residues. Losses at the gene ends were 5 bases for V and 4 bases for J; bases not matched to a gene: 5. Germline CDR1 SEHNR, CDR2 FQNEAQ (reference sequence).

The gene calls are TRBV28 and TRBJ1-5; D remains unclear. CDR1 and CDR2 (germline): MDHEN, SYDVKM. The CDR3 is 13 residues long. The ends were cut back, 8 bases at V and 5 bases at J, with 13 bases in the middle. The DNA of the CDR3 is TGTGCCAGCGGGCTGCCATTTGATCAGCCCCAGCATTTT. This encodes CASGLPFDQPQHF.

V is TRBV5-1 and J is TRBJ1-5, with D hard to call. The CDR3 has 15 amino acids. Germline V lookup: CDR1 SGHRS, CDR2 YFSETQ. V was trimmed by 0 bases and J by 6 bases, leaving 13 bases between them. In nucleotides, the CDR3 is TGCGCCAGCAGCTTGGGGTCTACAGCCGGTCAGCCCCAGCATTTT. Translating gives CASSLGSTAGQPQHF.